This T cell receptor beta chain is from a study of identical twins. General study points: Shared out-of-frame alpha sequences (those common to twins) showed excess low generation probability. Rather than following the same donors, the conclusions depended on cross-sectional statistical analysis.

Comments on this clonotype: Its antigen is still unknown.

Trimming stripped 3 bases from V and 2 bases from J, with 13 bases between. Germline lookup yields CDR1 DFQATT and CDR2 SNEGSKA (reference sequence). The CDR3 has 14 amino acids. TCRdb called the 5' RACE reads again in MiXCR, with one record for every CDR3 protein. The sample contains some 590,000 distinct CDR3 sequences, roughly 9.5% of which appear only once. This sample was shared with a second study, whose subject was yellow fever vaccine responses in identical twins.

This chain links TRBV20-1 with TRBJ1-2, with D possibly being TRBD1 (5 bases). The sequenced sample was PBMCs. The sequence was obtained from a woman aged 18 to 35 in good health. The CDR3 is CSARGGTGNYGYTF. CDR3 nucleotide sequence: TGCAGTGCTAGGGGGGGGACGGGAAACTATGGCTACACCTTC.